This TCR beta chain was retrieved from a study of cytomegalovirus exposure and HLA in healthy donors. Study-wide findings and caveats: Cytomegalovirus-associated TCR beta chains were listed, numbering more than 150. Subsequent analysis of the 100 to 150 validation repertoires found a tendency for first-cohort TCR clusters to co-occur.

Trimming left V 3 bases short and J 7 bases short, with 21 bases between. Germline CDR1 reads MDHEN; CDR2 reads SYDVKM. The CDR3 covers 16 residues. This clone appeared a single time. The antigen remains unidentified. Profiled with immunoSEQ multiplex PCR; TCRdb holds only in-frame clones, not every one. The sample yields approximately 260,000 clones, approximately 83% seen once. The chain links TRBV28 to TRBJ1-2, with D perhaps matching TRBD1 (5 bases). Sequencing was done on a sample of PBMCs. The sequence was collected from a woman between 25 and 40 years old in good health and CMV-seropositive. This CDR3 is CASSFLLGQPTGGYTF. In DNA, the CDR3 is TGTGCCAGCAGTTTTCTCTTGGGGCAACCAACGGGTGGCTACACCTTC.